A single T cell receptor beta chain is shown here with its context. The CDR3 contains 16 residues. Germline loops: CDR1 MDHEN, CDR2 SYDVKM. V gave up 1 base and J gave up 3 bases, with 13 bases separating them. This record comes from a study of shared clonotypes between healthy human individuals. The authors' processing: Junction-only sequences without quality scores came from ImmunoSEQ, so filtering differed. Libraries were prepared by immunoSEQ multiplex PCR; TCRdb keeps only in-frame clonotypes and omits some of them. V and J calls and clone size follow that table, whereas D and trimming were derived from the DNA. The data contain roughly 720,000 clones, 90% of them singletons.

The sequenced material came from memory CD8+ T cells from PBMCs. Subset noted: CD45RO+ cells pooled with CCR7-negative TemRA cells. V usage is TRBV28 and J usage is TRBJ2-4; the D gene is possibly TRBD1 (5 bases). The receptor comes from a young man in good health. Some clones in this sample may be carry-over from other donors' samples. The DNA of the CDR3 is TGTGCCAGCAGTTTATTTACAGGAACCTACAAAAACATTCAGTACTTC. It codes for CASSLFTGTYKNIQYF.